A single sample gave rise to the 29 T cell receptor beta chains below, sequenced in a study of blood T cell repertoires in COVID-19. Measured with immunoSEQ multiplex PCR; TCRdb has only the in-frame clones, and not every one. Of around 290,000 clones in the sample, approximately 90% were seen once. Sequencing used PBMCs or T cells enriched from blood (not recorded which). These receptor sequences come from a woman aged 55 to 70 in a cohort exposed to, infected with or recovered from COVID-19 (not recorded which).

The CDR3 is CASSFHRGVSNEQYF. The DNA for the CDR3 is TGTGCCAGCAGTTTCCACAGGGGTGTGAGCAACGAGCAGTACTTC. The chain is built from TRBV28 and TRBJ2-7, with 7 bases aligning to TRBD1. This CDR3 has 15 residues. Trimming took 3 bases from V and 5 from J; bases not matched to a gene: 10. CDR1 is MDHEN, CDR2 SYDVKM, per germline.

This clone was observed a single time. The V call is TRBV7-9, the J call TRBJ1-2, with 7 bases that match TRBD1. CDR1 is SEHNR and CDR2 is FQNEAQ in the germline V gene (reference sequence). V was clipped by 4 bases and J by 3 bases; unmatched bases: 5. This CDR3 contains 14 residues. The CDR3 spells CASSSRTGDYGYTF. For the CDR3, the DNA is TGTGCCAGCAGCTCACGTACAGGGGACTATGGCTACACCTTC.

The gene calls are TRBV28 and TRBJ2-7; 7 bases fit TRBD2. The V gene's germline CDR1 is MDHEN and CDR2 SYDVKM. The CDR3 length is 14 residues. Unmatched junction bases numbered 5, after V lost 6 bases and J lost 0 bases. The CDR3 reads CASSPTSHSYEQYF. The CDR3 coding sequence is TGTGCCAGCAGCCCGACTAGCCACTCCTACGAGCAGTACTTC.

The CDR3 here is CASSLVGGLNTEAFF. The CDR3 DNA reads as TGTGCCAGCAGCTTAGTCGGGGGGCTTAACACTGAAGCTTTCTTT. The V and J genes are TRBV11-2 and TRBJ1-1; a possible D gene is TRBD1 (6 bases). The CDR3 length is 15 residues. The V end was cut by 1 base, the J end by 2 bases, with 11 bases between. Looked up from germline, CDR1 is SGHAT and CDR2 is FQNNGV.

V is TRBV30 and J is TRBJ2-7; 10 bases are shared with TRBD1. The CDR3 is 14 residues long. CDR1 is GTSNPN and CDR2 is SVGIG in the germline V gene (reference sequence). V was clipped by 3 bases and J by 3 bases; unmatched bases: 5. In DNA form, the CDR3 reads TGTGCCTGGAGCCGGGACAGGGGAAACTACGAGCAGTACTTC. Protein product: CAWSRDRGNYEQYF.

The chain couples TRBV7-9 to TRBJ1-4; possible D gene TRBD1, 5 bases. Germline assignment: CDR1 SEHNR and CDR2 FQNEAQ (reference sequence). CDR3 length: 14 amino acids. Trimming stripped 6 bases from V and 7 bases from J, with 15 bases between. The CDR3 spells CASRKSQGSEKLFF. The CDR3 DNA reads as TGTGCCAGCAGGAAATCCCAGGGTAGTGAAAAACTGTTTTTT.

J is TRBJ1-2 and V is TRBV19; TRBD1 might be the D (6 bases). Deletions cut 5 bases from V and 2 bases from J, with 15 bases between. CDR1 is LNHDA, CDR2 SQIVND, per germline (reference sequence). The CDR3 runs 15 residues. The CDR3 nucleotides read TGTGCCAGTAGTCCGGCCCAGGGGTGGAACTATGGCTACACCTTC. Amino acids: CASSPAQGWNYGYTF.

The chain links TRBV5-1 to TRBJ2-3; 8 bases are a match to TRBD2. J was trimmed by 5 bases and V by 7 bases; bases with no gene match: 12. The CDR3 covers 15 residues. Germline values: CDR1 SGHRS, CDR2 YFSETQ. Here the CDR3 reads CASVGGGPAQDTQYF. In nucleotides, the CDR3 is TGCGCCAGCGTCGGGGGGGGACCAGCTCAAGATACGCAGTATTTT.

This clone was seen a few times. CDR3 DNA sequence: TGTGCCAGCAGCTCCCGAACGACTGGAAATGAGCAGTTCTTC. Translation: CASSSRTTGNEQFF. This chain links TRBV7-2 with TRBJ2-1; D is ambiguous. The germline V and J ends were trimmed by 4 bases and 7 bases, with 14 bases remaining between them. CDR3 length: 14 residues. Germline V gives CDR1 SGHTA, CDR2 FQGNSA. Using reference TRBV7-2 and TRBJ2-1 for the parts outside the CDR3, the full variable domain is GAGVSQSPSNKVTEKGKDVELRCDPISGHTALYWYRQSLGQGLEFLIYFQGNSAPDKSGLPSDRFSAERTGGSVSTLTIQRTQQEDSAVYLCASSSRTTGNEQFFGPGTRLTVL.

This clone was picked up a small number of times. The chain carries TRBV7-8 and TRBJ1-4; D might be TRBD1 (5 bases). The V gene lost 5 bases and the J gene lost 8 bases, with 12 bases spanning the gap. Germline CDR1 and CDR2: SGHVS and FQNEAQ. The length of the CDR3 is 13 residues. CDR3 DNA: TGTGCCAGCAGCAGGGGAATCCTCGAAAAACTGTTTTTT. Translating gives CASSRGILEKLFF. The variable domain in full, with the rest retrieved from reference TRBV7-8 and TRBJ1-4, is GAGVSQSPRYKVAKRGQDVALRCDPISGHVSLFWYQQALGQGPEFLTYFQNEAQLDKSGLPSDRFFAERPEGSVSTLKIQRTQQEDSAVYLCASSRGILEKLFFGSGTQLSVL.

This chain links TRBV4-1 with TRBJ1-6, with no clear D. CDR1 and CDR2 from the germline V gene are MGHRA and YSYEKL. This CDR3 region has 15 residues. The V end was cut by 1 base, the J end by 5 bases, with 9 bases between. The CDR3 DNA reads as TGCGCCAGCAGCCAAGTGGGGAGGGATAATTCACCCCTCCACTTT. Its protein product is CASSQVGRDNSPLHF.

The J gene is TRBJ1-6, the V gene TRBV18; 7 nucleotides align to TRBD1. The CDR3 totals 15 residues. V lost 2 bases, J lost 7 bases, and 5 bases stayed unmatched. Germline CDR1 KGHSH, CDR2 LQKENI. The CDR3 DNA is TGTGCCAGCTCACCAGGAGGGGGCCGAAATTCACCCCTCCACTTT. Protein: CASSPGGGRNSPLHF.

The chain links TRBV7-9 to TRBJ2-7; 7 bases are shared with TRBD1. Germline V gene lookup returns CDR1 SEHNR and CDR2 FQNEAQ (reference sequence). CDR3 length equals 15 residues. Germline trimming cut 2 bases from V and 5 bases from J; bases unmatched to any gene: 9. In DNA, the CDR3 is TGTGCCAGCAGCTTAACAGTGACAGGGACGCACGAGCAGTACTTC. Translating gives CASSLTVTGTHEQYF.

The rearrangement uses TRBV7-2 and TRBJ2-5; 14 nucleotides align to TRBD2. V trimming: 5 bases; J trimming: 4 bases; junction bases outside the gene matches: 12. CDR1 and CDR2 (germline): SGHTA, FQGNSA. The CDR3 consists of 18 residues. DNA for the CDR3: TGTGCCAGCAGCCCGGGACTAGCGGGAGTTGGCGGGTTAGAGACCCAGTACTTC. Amino acids: CASSPGLAGVGGLETQYF.

The CDR3 bases are TGTGCCAGCAGCTTAATTGGGGACAGGGACTACGAGCAGTACTTC. This codes for CASSLIGDRDYEQYF. The chain employs TRBV7-3 and TRBJ2-7; TRBD1 aligns across 9 bases. Trimming removed 1 base from V and 3 bases from J; junction bases left unmatched: 4. The germline gives CDR1 SGHTA, CDR2 FQGTGA. The CDR3 length is 15 residues.

This chain connects TRBV7-2 to TRBJ2-5; maybe TRBD2 (6 bases). Germline lookup yields CDR1 SGHTA and CDR2 FQGNSA. Trimming removed 2 bases at V and 5 bases at J, with 18 bases between. The CDR3 consists of 16 residues. CDR3 coding DNA: TGTGCCAGCAGCTTATCTCCGGGAGTACCCGCGGAGACCCAGTACTTC. It specifies CASSLSPGVPAETQYF.

This rearrangement joins TRBV28 to TRBJ1-1, with D perhaps matching TRBD1 (6 bases). The germline CDR1 and CDR2 sequences are MDHEN and SYDVKM. The CDR3 consists of 14 residues. V lost 5 bases, J lost 3 bases, and 13 bases lay in between. The CDR3 is CASSLRGWDTEAFF. The CDR3 region has the DNA TGTGCCAGCAGTCTAAGGGGGTGGGACACTGAAGCTTTCTTT. The variable domain in full, completed from reference TRBV28 and TRBJ1-1, reads DVKVTQSSRYLVKRTGEKVFLECVQDMDHENMFWYRQDPGLGLRLIYFSYDVKMKEKGDIPEGYSVSREKKERFSLILESASTNQTSMYLCASSLRGWDTEAFFGQGTRLTVV.

The chain uses TRBV27 and TRBJ2-4; 7 bases fit TRBD1. CDR1 MNHEY and CDR2 SMNVEV come from the germline V gene (reference sequence). With V trimmed by 3 bases and J by 2 bases, 4 bases remained unmatched. The CDR3 runs to 15 residues. The CDR3 bases are TGTGCCAGCAGTTTGTACAGGGGACCCAAAAACATTCAGTACTTC. It translates to CASSLYRGPKNIQYF.

The J gene is TRBJ2-1, the V gene TRBV4-2; D is perhaps TRBD2 (5 bases). V lost 1 base, J lost 9 bases, and 13 bases lay in between. The V gene's germline CDR1 is LGHNA and CDR2 YNFKEQ. This CDR3 is built from 14 residues. The CDR3: CASSQVREPGEQFF. Here the CDR3 DNA reads TGTGCCAGCAGCCAAGTCCGGGAACCCGGTGAGCAGTTCTTC.

The chain joins TRBV7-2 to TRBJ1-1; 7 bases align to TRBD1. Germline CDR1 SGHTA, CDR2 FQGNSA. The trim removed 4 bases at V and 5 bases at J, leaving 10 bases unmatched. The CDR3 length is 15 residues. The chain's CDR3 is CASSSGGGFGTEAFF. CDR3 bases: TGTGCCAGCAGCTCCGGAGGGGGCTTTGGGACTGAAGCTTTCTTT.

The J gene is TRBJ1-3, the V gene TRBV28, with unresolved D. Germline values: CDR1 MDHEN, CDR2 SYDVKM. The CDR3 has 14 amino acids. V was clipped by 5 bases and J by 4 bases, with 12 bases between them. The CDR3 spells CASSIATTGNTIYF. Written as DNA, the CDR3 is TGTGCCAGCAGTATCGCGACAACCGGAAACACCATATATTTT.

The V gene is TRBV5-1, the J gene TRBJ2-1, with TRBD2 identical over 9 bases. Germline CDR1 is SGHRS and CDR2 is YFSETQ. J was trimmed by 0 bases and V by 4 bases; bases with no gene match: 8. The CDR3 sequence is 17 residues long. CDR3 region: CASSPRASGASYNEQFF. CDR3 in DNA: TGCGCCAGCAGCCCGAGGGCTAGCGGGGCCTCCTACAATGAGCAGTTCTTC.

The gene calls are TRBV5-1 and TRBJ2-3, with a tentative D call TRBD1 (6 bases). Per the germline V gene, CDR1 is SGHRS and CDR2 is YFSETQ. CDR3 length: 15 residues. V was trimmed by 7 bases and J by 2 bases, leaving 17 bases between them. The CDR3 nucleotides are TGCGCCAGCTCCGAATTAAGACAGGACACAGATACGCAGTATTTT. It encodes CASSELRQDTDTQYF.

The J gene is TRBJ2-1, the V gene TRBV14, with 11 bases lining up with TRBD1. The V gene's germline CDR1 is SGHDN and CDR2 FVKESK. This CDR3 has 17 residues. The V gene end was trimmed by 3 bases and the J gene end by 9 bases; junction bases not matched to a gene: 13. Here the CDR3 DNA reads TGTGCCAGCAGCCAGGGACAGGGGGAGCTGCGCTTCAGTGAGCAGTTCTTC. Translating it yields CASSQGQGELRFSEQFF.

This rearrangement joins TRBV18 to TRBJ1-3; D is unclear. The CDR3 consists of 13 residues. Germline V gene lookup returns CDR1 KGHSH and CDR2 LQKENI. Trimming took 7 bases from V and 0 from J, leaving 7 bases between them. CDR3 bases: TGTGCCAGCTTGGCAGGCTCTGGAAACACCATATATTTT. Protein product: CASLAGSGNTIYF.

This clone is a singleton in its sample. Other DNA variants within this sample encode the same CDR3. V is TRBV9 and J is TRBJ2-7; D is uncertain. Germline-derived CDR1 and CDR2 are SGDLS and YYNGEE. This CDR3 region has 13 residues. V shed 0 bases and J shed 2 bases, with 6 bases lying between them. The chain's CDR3 is CASSVGLAYEQYF. For the CDR3, the DNA is TGTGCCAGCAGCGTAGGACTTGCCTACGAGCAGTACTTC.

A single count supports this clone. The V call is TRBV18, the J call TRBJ1-5, with 8 bases that match TRBD1. V shed 0 bases and J 6 bases; nucleotides not matched to a gene: 4. Germline CDR1 KGHSH, CDR2 LQKENI. The CDR3 is made up of 15 amino acids. This chain's CDR3 is CASSPPDRETQPQHF. CDR3 DNA sequence: TGTGCCAGCTCACCACCGGACAGGGAGACTCAGCCCCAGCATTTT.

The chain combines TRBV10-3 with TRBJ2-1; a possible D gene is TRBD1 (5 bases). V gave up 2 bases and J gave up 8 bases, with 10 bases separating them. CDR1 and CDR2 (germline): ENHRY, SYGVKD. This CDR3 has 13 residues. CDR3 region: CAISEPSRDEQFF. The CDR3 bases are TGTGCCATCAGTGAGCCCAGCAGGGATGAGCAGTTCTTC.

This chain links TRBV5-1 with TRBJ2-5; 9 nucleotides match TRBD2. This CDR3 has 16 amino acids. CDR1 and CDR2 (germline): SGHRS, YFSETQ. The ends lost 3 bases at V and 5 bases at J; junction bases unmatched: 11. The CDR3 sequence is CASSSAPLAGQETQYF. The CDR3 DNA sequence: TGCGCCAGCAGCTCTGCGCCTCTAGCGGGACAGGAGACCCAGTACTTC.